Following are 24 T cell receptor beta chains from one sample sequenced in a study of cytomegalovirus exposure and HLA in healthy donors (TCRdb year 2017). Library preparation was by the immunoSEQ multiplex PCR assay. A mixture of 60 forward primers for TCR Vbeta segments and 13 reverse primers for TCR Jbeta segments was used in the multiplex PCR. As stored in TCRdb, this immuneACCESS dataset retains in-frame rearrangements with V and J assigned. A fraction of the clones does not appear; measured against another copy, unresolved V genes explain less than half of the discrepancy, and the remainder lacks a known reason. For this sample the table gives around 100,000 clones, of which just under 80% were detected only once. 4.1% of the sample rests with the top ten. Sequencing was done on a sample of PBMCs. The receptors were sampled from a woman in her forties in good health and CMV-seropositive.

The J gene is TRBJ2-7, the V gene TRBV15; D is uncertain. Trimming pared 0 bases from V and 2 bases from J, leaving 11 bases between. The CDR3 runs 15 residues. Germline V gene data show CDR1 as LNHNV and CDR2 as YYDKDF (reference sequence). The CDR3 coding sequence is TGTGCCACCAGCAGAGATCGGTACAGTACCTACGAGCAGTACTTC. Residues: CATSRDRYSTYEQYF. The whole variable domain, filled in from reference TRBV15 and TRBJ2-7, reads DAMVIQNPRYQVTQFGKPVTLSCSQTLNHNVMYWYQQKSSQAPKLLFHYYDKDFNNEADTPDNFQSRRPNTSFCFLDIRSPGLGDTAMYLCATSRDRYSTYEQYFGPGTRLTVT.

In its sample, this clone was seen once. The chain carries TRBV5-1 and TRBJ1-1; possible D gene TRBD1, 5 bases. V dropped 5 bases and J dropped 3 bases, with 11 bases sitting between them. This CDR3 comprises 13 residues. Germline V gene lookup returns CDR1 SGHRS and CDR2 YFSETQ. DNA for the CDR3: TGCGCCAGCAGGGGGTTAGGGGACACTGAAGCTTTCTTT. As protein: CASRGLGDTEAFF.

The rearrangement joins TRBV7-9 to TRBJ2-7; 8 bases map to TRBD1. J gave up 4 bases and V 5 bases, and 7 bases lay outside the gene matches. The CDR3 is 14 residues long. Germline loops: CDR1 SEHNR, CDR2 FQNEAQ (reference sequence). CDR3: CASSPRTGKYEQYF. The CDR3 DNA reads TGTGCCAGCAGCCCCCGGACAGGGAAGTACGAGCAGTACTTC.

The chain couples TRBV5-1 to TRBJ2-2, with 7 bases fitting TRBD2. The CDR3 extends over 15 amino acids. Trimming removed 1 base from V and 9 bases from J; junction bases left unmatched: 9. In germline, CDR1 is SGHRS, CDR2 YFSETQ. The CDR3 DNA follows: TGCGCCAGCAGCTTGAAGGCGGGAGTTACGTGGGAGCTGTTTTTT. Translated, it gives CASSLKAGVTWELFF.

This chain joins TRBV29-1 and TRBJ1-3; D gene unclear. Germline-derived CDR1 and CDR2 are SQVTM and ANQGSEA. CDR3 length equals 12 residues. V lost 0 bases and J lost 7, with 7 bases in between. This CDR3 reads CSVEDPGNTIYF. Written as DNA, the CDR3 is TGCAGCGTTGAAGATCCCGGGAACACCATATATTTT.

V usage is TRBV5-4 and J usage is TRBJ2-7; 12 bases line up with TRBD2. The CDR3 is 19 residues long. With 2 bases clipped from V and 0 bases from J, the junction kept 12 bases outside the gene matches. CDR1 and CDR2 (germline): SGHNT, YYREEE (reference sequence). The CDR3 DNA reads TGTGCCAGCAGCTTCGGTCGACTAGCGGGAGTTTGGAGCTCCTACGAGCAGTACTTC. Its protein is CASSFGRLAGVWSSYEQYF.

This chain connects TRBV4-1 to TRBJ2-1, with a weak D call TRBD2 (5 bases). Germline values: CDR1 MGHRA, CDR2 YSYEKL. The CDR3 is 15 amino acids. V lost 0 bases, J lost 2 bases, and 8 bases lay in between. CDR3 sequence reads: CASSQDPGTYNEQFF. Written as DNA, the CDR3 is TGCGCCAGCAGCCAAGACCCGGGGACCTACAATGAGCAGTTCTTC.

The chain links TRBV25-1 to TRBJ2-7, with 12 bases identical to TRBD1. Per the germline V gene, CDR1 is MGHDK and CDR2 is SYGVNS. The CDR3 length is 16 residues. V shed 3 bases, J shed 5 bases, and the junction held 8 bases outside the gene matches. CDR3 DNA sequence: TGTGCCAGCAGTGATTGGAGTGGGACAGGGGGCCACGAGCAGTACTTC. Translation gives CASSDWSGTGGHEQYF.

This clone has a single count. This chain links TRBV6-1 with TRBJ2-7; maybe TRBD2 (7 bases). The V gene lost 0 bases and the J gene lost 4 bases, with 10 bases spanning the gap. CDR1 and CDR2 from the germline V gene are MNHNS and SASEGT. This CDR3 comprises 14 residues. The CDR3 here is CASSEAKGGYEQYF. The CDR3 bases are TGTGCCAGCAGTGAAGCAAAGGGGGGGTACGAGCAGTACTTC.

The chain links TRBV7-6 to TRBJ2-7, with a possible D match to TRBD1 (5 bases). Germline V gene sequence: CDR1 SGHVS, CDR2 FNYEAQ. This CDR3 is 14 amino acids long. Between the trimmed V and J ends, which lost 5 bases and 5 bases, there was a span of 16 bases. In DNA form, the CDR3 reads TGTGCCAGCAGCCAGGCCCAGGGTTTCGACGAGCAGTACTTC. Translating gives CASSQAQGFDEQYF.

The genes are TRBV27 and TRBJ1-1; D might be TRBD1 (6 bases). The CDR3 totals 15 residues. CDR1 MNHEY and CDR2 SMNVEV come from the germline V gene (reference sequence). V was trimmed by 8 bases and J by 1 base, leaving 17 bases between them. CDR3 loop: CASHVSGTQNTEAFF. The CDR3 DNA is TGTGCCAGCCACGTCTCCGGGACACAGAACACTGAAGCTTTCTTT.

The chain is built from TRBV6-8 and TRBJ1-2; 10 bases agree with TRBD1. The V gene's germline CDR1 is MNHGY and CDR2 SAAAGT. There are 19 residues in the CDR3. Trimming cost V 0 bases and J 0 bases; bases outside gene matches: 10. CDR3 DNA: TGTGCCAGCAGTTACTCCGACAGGGGGCGCCAGAATTCTAACTATGGCTACACCTTC. This sequence encodes CASSYSDRGRQNSNYGYTF.

V and J are TRBV11-1 and TRBJ2-2; the match to TRBD2 covers 8 bases. The V gene's germline CDR1 is SGHAT and CDR2 FQDESV (reference sequence). The CDR3 loop spans 18 amino acids. Trimming took 2 bases from V and 1 from J; bases not matched to a gene: 9. DNA of the CDR3: TGTGCCAGCAGCTTATTCTCCGGGCTAGCGGGGAACACCGGGGAGCTGTTTTTT. Translated, it gives CASSLFSGLAGNTGELFF.

The chain links TRBV19 to TRBJ2-5, with 7 positions matching TRBD1. V shed 7 bases and J 3 bases; nucleotides not matched to a gene: 8. The germline gives CDR1 LNHDA, CDR2 SQIVND (reference sequence). CDR3 length equals 14 residues. Here the CDR3 DNA reads TGTGCCAGTACTCCCGTGGGACAGAAAGAGACCCAGTACTTC. Residues: CASTPVGQKETQYF.

The chain uses TRBV9 and TRBJ2-1, with a tentative D call TRBD1 (5 bases). The CDR3 extends over 15 amino acids. Germline lookup yields CDR1 SGDLS and CDR2 YYNGEE. V was pared by 6 bases and J by 1 base, with 14 bases between. In DNA form, the CDR3 reads TGTGCCAGCAACCAGGGCGCTGGGTCCTACAATGAGCAGTTCTTC. It translates to CASNQGAGSYNEQFF.

J is TRBJ2-7 and V is TRBV4-1, with a possible D match to TRBD2 (5 bases). The CDR3 is 15 amino acids. Between the trimmed V and J ends, which lost 1 base and 4 bases, there was a span of 14 bases. CDR1 and CDR2 (germline): MGHRA, YSYEKL. Here the CDR3 reads CASSQGSGDVYEQYF. CDR3 nucleotide sequence: TGCGCCAGCAGCCAAGGGAGCGGAGACGTTTACGAGCAGTACTTC.

J is TRBJ2-7 and V is TRBV25-1, with D unclear. Trimming pared 3 bases from V and 2 bases from J, leaving 11 bases between. The CDR3 runs 14 residues. The germline V gene encodes CDR1 MGHDK and CDR2 SYGVNS. CDR3 nucleotides: TGTGCCAGCAGTGAGAGGAGACCAACCTACGAGCAGTACTTC. Its protein is CASSERRPTYEQYF.

The gene calls are TRBV18 and TRBJ2-6, with D tentatively TRBD1 (5 bases). V lost 3 bases and J lost 2, with 14 bases in between. The germline V gene encodes CDR1 KGHSH and CDR2 LQKENI. CDR3 size: 17 residues. CDR3 sequence reads: CASSPQGRAPGANVLTF. For the CDR3, the DNA is TGTGCCAGCTCACCCCAGGGCAGGGCACCTGGGGCCAACGTCCTGACTTTC. Variable domain in full (rest from reference TRBV18 and TRBJ2-6): NAGVMQNPRHLVRRRGQEARLRCSPMKGHSHVYWYRQLPEEGLKFMVYLQKENIIDESGMPKERFSAEFPKEGPSILRIQQVVRGDSAAYFCASSPQGRAPGANVLTFGAGSRLTVL.

About this clone: A read error may produce the germline difference seen at one junction end. J is TRBJ1-3 and V is TRBV7-7; D ambiguous. Germline V gene sequence: CDR1 SSHAT, CDR2 FNYEAQ (reference sequence). This CDR3 comprises 15 residues. CDR3 coding DNA: TGTGCTAGCAGCTTAGCCCCTTACTCTGGAAACACCATATATTTT. This translates into CASSLAPYSGNTIYF. Variable domain in full (rest from reference TRBV7-7 and TRBJ1-3): GAGVSQSPRYKVTKRGQDVTLRCDPISSHATLYWYQQALGQGPEFLTYFNYEAQPDKSGLPSDRFSAERPEGSISTLTIQRTEQRDSAMYRCASSLAPYSGNTIYFGEGSWLTVV.

V and J are TRBV13 and TRBJ2-7; 10 bases fit TRBD1. Per the germline V gene, CDR1 is PRHDT and CDR2 is FYEKMQ (reference sequence). Trimming removed 3 bases from V and 5 bases from J; junction bases left unmatched: 4. CDR3 length equals 14 residues. The CDR3 DNA follows: TGTGCCAGCAGCTTCCGGGACAGGGGCCACGAGCAGTACTTC. This gives the protein CASSFRDRGHEQYF.

This clone has just a few counts. The V gene is TRBV6-1, the J gene TRBJ2-7; the D is unclear. Germline CDR1 and CDR2: MNHNS and SASEGT. The ends were cut back, 8 bases at V and 3 bases at J, with 8 bases in the middle. This CDR3 is built from 11 residues. CDR3 in amino acids: CASLLDYEQYF. For the CDR3, the DNA is TGTGCCAGCTTACTTGACTACGAGCAGTACTTC.

V and J are TRBV2 and TRBJ2-7, with 9 bases lining up with TRBD2. V shed 2 bases, J shed 2 bases, and the junction held 10 bases outside the gene matches. The CDR3 covers 17 residues. In germline, CDR1 is SNHLY, CDR2 FYNNEI. CDR3 coding DNA: TGTGCCAGCAGTGAAACGTTAGCGGGAGCTATTCCCTACGAGCAGTACTTC. It specifies CASSETLAGAIPYEQYF.

This sequence joins TRBV5-1 and TRBJ1-1; D gene uncertain. Trimming stripped 5 bases from V and 5 bases from J, with 13 bases between. The CDR3 totals 13 residues. CDR1 SGHRS and CDR2 YFSETQ come from the germline V gene. In nucleotides, the CDR3 is TGCGCCAGCAGTTTCAGCGGCGAAACTGAAGCTTTCTTT. This gives the protein CASSFSGETEAFF.

J is TRBJ2-1 and V is TRBV6-5, with 9 nucleotides matching TRBD1. Germline values: CDR1 MNHEY, CDR2 SVGAGI. The CDR3 is 15 residues long. V was clipped by 5 bases and J by 1 base; unmatched bases: 3. DNA of the CDR3: TGTGCCAGCAGTCTCGACAGGGGGTCCTACAATGAGCAGTTCTTC. Its protein product is CASSLDRGSYNEQFF.